This TCR beta chain emerged from a study of post-analysis software for immune sequencing data. Concerning this clonotype: Its target is unknown.

The J segment lost 7 bases and the V segment lost 0 bases, leaving 15 bases of the junction unmatched. This CDR3 has 17 residues. Germline-derived CDR1 and CDR2 are SGHDN and FVKESK. cDNA libraries for TCR beta contained unique molecular identifiers. Input amounts of about 0.95 to 11 million T cells were used. These gave 500,000 or so cDNA molecules, so each molecule approximated one T cell. MiXCR, applied by TCRdb to the PCR reads, yields one record per CDR3 protein. Altogether some 370,000 distinct CDR3 sequences are present, approximately 33% being singletons, with the ten largest covering 13%. Study-wide points: Clustering by F measure revealed strong co-clustering among samples prepared together in one batch. There was significantly lower normalized Chao1 diversity in multiple sclerosis patients than in controls. About five TRBV segments appeared more often in patients than in controls, and TRBV5-6, TRBV5-1 and TRBV20-1 were among these.

The chain joins TRBV14 to TRBJ2-7; 7 positions agree with TRBD2. The clonotype originates from a girl aged 5 to 17 with multiple sclerosis. The material sequenced was blood. The CDR3 sequence is CASSQEGQRGLRWEQYF. CDR3 coding DNA: TGTGCCAGCAGCCAAGAGGGCCAGCGGGGCCTACGGTGGGAGCAGTACTTC.